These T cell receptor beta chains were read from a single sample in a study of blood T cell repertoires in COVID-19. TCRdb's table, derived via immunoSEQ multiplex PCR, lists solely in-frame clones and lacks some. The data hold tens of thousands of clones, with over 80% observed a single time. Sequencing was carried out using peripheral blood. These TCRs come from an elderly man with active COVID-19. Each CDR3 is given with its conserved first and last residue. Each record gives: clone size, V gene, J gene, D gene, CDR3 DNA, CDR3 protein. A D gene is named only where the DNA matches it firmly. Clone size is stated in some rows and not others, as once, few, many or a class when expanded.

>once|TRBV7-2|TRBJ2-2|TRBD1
TGTGCCAGCAGTGTTATCAGGGGGCCGAACACCGGGGAGCTGTTTTTT
CASSVIRGPNTGELFF
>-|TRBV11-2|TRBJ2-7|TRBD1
TGTGCCAGCAGCCGGGACAGACTATACGAGCAGTACTTC
CASSRDRLYEQYF
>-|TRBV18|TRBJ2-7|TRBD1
TGTGCCAGCTCTGGACCGGGACAGGGGATGGACTACGAGCAGTACTTC
CASSGPGQGMDYEQYF
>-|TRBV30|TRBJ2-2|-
TGTGCCTGGGGACTTAACACCGGGGAGCTGTTTTTT
CAWGLNTGELFF
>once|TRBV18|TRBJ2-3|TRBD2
TGTGCCAGCTCTGGGCTAGCGGGAGATACGCAGTATTTT
CASSGLAGDTQYF
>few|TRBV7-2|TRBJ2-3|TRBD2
TGTGCCAGCAGCTTAGCAGCGGGAGGCACAGATACGCAGTATTTT
CASSLAAGGTDTQYF
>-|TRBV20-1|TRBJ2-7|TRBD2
TGCAGTGCTAGTGGCGGGGGAGGGTCCTACGAGCAGTACTTC
CSASGGGGSYEQYF
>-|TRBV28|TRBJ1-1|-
TGTGCCAGCAGTTTCGAAACACGTGGCACTGAAGCTTTCTTT
CASSFETRGTEAFF
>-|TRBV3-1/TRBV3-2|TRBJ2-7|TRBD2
TGTGCCAGCAGCTACCCCGGGACTAGGAACGAGCAGTACTTC
CASSYPGTRNEQYF
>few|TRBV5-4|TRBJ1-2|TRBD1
TGTGCCAGCAGCTTGCGGGAAGGGGGCATCTCTGGCTACACCTTC
CASSLREGGISGYTF
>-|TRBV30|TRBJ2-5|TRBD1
TGTGCCTGGAGTGTACAGGGGGAGACCCAGTACTTC
CAWSVQGETQYF
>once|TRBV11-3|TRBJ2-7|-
TGTGCCAGCAGCTCCGGACAGGCGGGGTCCTACGAGCAGTACTTC
CASSSGQAGSYEQYF
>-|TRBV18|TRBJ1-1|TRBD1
TGTGCCAGCTCACGTGACAGGGGAGAATCTAACACTGAAGCTTTCTTT
CASSRDRGESNTEAFF
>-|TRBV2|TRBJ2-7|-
TGTGCCAGCCGCCTACTAAGCTACGAGCAGTACTTC
CASRLLSYEQYF
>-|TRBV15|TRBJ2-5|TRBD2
TGTGCCACCAGCAGAGATGCCGGCGGGAGCGCCTTCCAAGAGACCCAGTACTTC
CATSRDAGGSAFQETQYF
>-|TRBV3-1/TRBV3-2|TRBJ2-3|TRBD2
TGTGCCAGCAGCCAAGGTCCCGGGCGGGAGGGCGGAGATACGCAGTATTTT
CASSQGPGREGGDTQYF
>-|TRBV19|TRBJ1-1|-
TGTGCCAGTAGTCCCAGGGAAATGGTAGCTTTCTTT
CASSPREMVAFF
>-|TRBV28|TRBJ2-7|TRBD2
TGTGCCAGCAGTTTCCGGTCTAGCGGGAGTTTCTACGAGCAGTACTTC
CASSFRSSGSFYEQYF
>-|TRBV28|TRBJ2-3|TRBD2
TGTGCCAGCAGTCCGCTGTTAGCGGGAGGGCCGGGGGGGACAGATACGCAGTATTTT
CASSPLLAGGPGGTDTQYF
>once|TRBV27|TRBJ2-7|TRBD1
TGTGCCAGCAGTTACAGACAGGGGTTCAGCTACGAGCAGTACTTC
CASSYRQGFSYEQYF
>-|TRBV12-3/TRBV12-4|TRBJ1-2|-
TGTGCCAGCAGTGCGGACAGCCTCTATGGCTACACCTTC
CASSADSLYGYTF
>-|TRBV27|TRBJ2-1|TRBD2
TGTGCCAGCAGTTTGGTACTAGCGGTTGGGAACTACAATGAGCAGTTCTTC
CASSLVLAVGNYNEQFF
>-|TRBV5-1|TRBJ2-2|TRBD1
TGCGCCAGCAGCAGGGGACAGGACACCGGGGAGCTGTTTTTT
CASSRGQDTGELFF
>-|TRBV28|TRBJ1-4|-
TGTGCCAGCCAAAGGGGGATTCGGGGAAAACTGTTTTTT
CASQRGIRGKLFF
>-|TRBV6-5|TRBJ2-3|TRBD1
TGTGCCAGCAGTTACGGTGGGACAGGGGAGTCAGATACGCAGTATTTT
CASSYGGTGESDTQYF
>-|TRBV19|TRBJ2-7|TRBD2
TGTGCCAGTAGTCCGATTGGACGGGAGGGCGGCTACGAGCAGTACTTC
CASSPIGREGGYEQYF
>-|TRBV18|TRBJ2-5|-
TGTGCCAGCTCAGATCAGCAAGAGACCCAGTACTTC
CASSDQQETQYF
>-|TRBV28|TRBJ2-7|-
TGTGCCAGTTACGGGATAGGACTGTCCTACGAGCAGTACTTC
CASYGIGLSYEQYF
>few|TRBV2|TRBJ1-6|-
TGTGCCTGCGGGAGAAGGGTGGACTCACCCCTCCACTTT
CACGRRVDSPLHF
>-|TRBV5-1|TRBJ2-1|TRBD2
TGCGCCAGCAGCTTGGGGACGGGAGGGGGCAATGAGCAGTTCTTC
CASSLGTGGGNEQFF
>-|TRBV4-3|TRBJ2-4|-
TGCGCCAGCAGCCAAGATTGGGGGGACATTCAGTACTTC
CASSQDWGDIQYF
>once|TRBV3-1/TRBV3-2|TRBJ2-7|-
TGTGCCAGCAGCCAAGATTATGGGACAAAGCAGTACTTC
CASSQDYGTKQYF
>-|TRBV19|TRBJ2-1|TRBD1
TGTGCCAGTAGTACCTTCGGGACAGGGATCTACAATGAGCAGTTCTTC
CASSTFGTGIYNEQFF
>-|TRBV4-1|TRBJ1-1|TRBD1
TGCGCCAGCAGCCAAGAAGGCACAGGGGGGACTGAAGCTTTCTTT
CASSQEGTGGTEAFF
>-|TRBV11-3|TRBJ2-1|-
TGTGCCAGCAGCTCAGGGGTCTACAATGAGCAGTTCTTC
CASSSGVYNEQFF
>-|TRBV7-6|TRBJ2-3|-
TGTGCCAGCACCCCAGAAACTAACTGGCAGCTACGTACGCAGTATTTT
CASTPETNWQLRTQYF
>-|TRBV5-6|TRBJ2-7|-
TGTGCCAGCAGCCTGGCGACAGGACTCTACGAGCAGTACTTC
CASSLATGLYEQYF
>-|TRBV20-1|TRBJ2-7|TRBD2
TGCAGTGCTAGTCCGACTAGCGGGGCTTACGAGCAGTACTTC
CSASPTSGAYEQYF
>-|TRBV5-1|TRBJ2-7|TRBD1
TGCGCCAGCAGCCCCGACAGGGCCGACGAGCAGTACTTC
CASSPDRADEQYF
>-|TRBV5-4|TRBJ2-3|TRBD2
TGTGCCAGCAGTGAAACGGGACTAGCGACTACAGATACGCAGTATTTT
CASSETGLATTDTQYF
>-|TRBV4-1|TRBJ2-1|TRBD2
TGCGCCAGCAGCCAAGATCCGGTCACTAGCGGGAGTCGGAATGAGCAGTTCTTC
CASSQDPVTSGSRNEQFF
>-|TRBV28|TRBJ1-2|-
TGTGCCAGCAGTCGCTCGGAAATGGCCCGGGGTCATGGCTACACCTTC
CASSRSEMARGHGYTF
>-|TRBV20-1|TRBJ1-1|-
TGCAGTGCCACGGGGAACACTGAAGCTTTCTTT
CSATGNTEAFF
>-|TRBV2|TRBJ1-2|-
TGTGCCAGCAGTGAAGGGTTGGTTCGGGGCTACACCTTC
CASSEGLVRGYTF
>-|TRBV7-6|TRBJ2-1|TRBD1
TGTGCCAGCAGCTTAGCGGGACAGCTGTACAATGAGCAGTTCTTC
CASSLAGQLYNEQFF
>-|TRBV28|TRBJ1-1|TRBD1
TGTGCCAGCCGCAGGGGGGACCGAGAGAACACTGAAGCTTTCTTT
CASRRGDRENTEAFF
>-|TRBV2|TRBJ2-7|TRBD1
TGTGCCAGCAGTGCAGGGGGCTACGAGCAGTACTTC
CASSAGGYEQYF
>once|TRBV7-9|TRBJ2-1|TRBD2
TGTGCCAGCAACCTACTAGCGCGGTCGCCATACAATGAGCAGTTCTTC
CASNLLARSPYNEQFF
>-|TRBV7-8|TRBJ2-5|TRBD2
TGTGCCAGCAGCTCTAGCGGACGTAGCGGGAGGGAGACCCAGTACTTC
CASSSSGRSGRETQYF
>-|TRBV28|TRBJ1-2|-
TGTGCCAGCAGTTGGGAGGTCTTGGGCTATGGCTACACCTTC
CASSWEVLGYGYTF
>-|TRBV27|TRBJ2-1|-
TGTGCCAGCAGAGCGAAGACTTTAACCTACAATGAGCAGTTCTTC
CASRAKTLTYNEQFF
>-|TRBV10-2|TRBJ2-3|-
TGCGCCAGCAGTGACACAGGGCGAATGCAGTATTTT
CASSDTGRMQYF
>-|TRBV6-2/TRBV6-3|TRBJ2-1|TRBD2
TGTGCCAGCAGTTACTCACCCCGCGGGAGGAAGGATGAGCAGTTCTTC
CASSYSPRGRKDEQFF
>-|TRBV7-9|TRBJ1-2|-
TGTGCCAGCAGTTCTAACCCCGGGACTGGCGAGACTAACTATGGCTACACCTTC
CASSSNPGTGETNYGYTF
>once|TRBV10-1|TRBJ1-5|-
TGCGCCAGCAGTGAGACAGTAAATCAGCCCCAGCATTTT
CASSETVNQPQHF